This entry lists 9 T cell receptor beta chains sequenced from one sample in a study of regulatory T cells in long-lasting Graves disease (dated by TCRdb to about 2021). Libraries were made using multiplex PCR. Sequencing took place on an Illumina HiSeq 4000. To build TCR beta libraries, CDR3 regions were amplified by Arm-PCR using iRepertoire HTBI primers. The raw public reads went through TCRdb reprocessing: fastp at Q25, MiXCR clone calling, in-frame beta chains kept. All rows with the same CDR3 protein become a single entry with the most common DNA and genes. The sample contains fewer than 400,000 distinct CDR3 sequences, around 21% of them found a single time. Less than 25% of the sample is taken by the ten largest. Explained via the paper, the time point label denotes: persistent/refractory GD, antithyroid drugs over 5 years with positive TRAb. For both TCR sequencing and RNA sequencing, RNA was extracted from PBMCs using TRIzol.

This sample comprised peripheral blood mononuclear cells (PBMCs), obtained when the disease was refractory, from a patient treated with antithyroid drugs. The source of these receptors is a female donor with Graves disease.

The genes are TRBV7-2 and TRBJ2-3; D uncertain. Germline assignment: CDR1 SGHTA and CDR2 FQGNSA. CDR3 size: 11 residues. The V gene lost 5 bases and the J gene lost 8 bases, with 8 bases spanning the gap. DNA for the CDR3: TGTGCCAGCAGCACCGGTGGTACGCAGTATTTT. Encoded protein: CASSTGGTQYF.

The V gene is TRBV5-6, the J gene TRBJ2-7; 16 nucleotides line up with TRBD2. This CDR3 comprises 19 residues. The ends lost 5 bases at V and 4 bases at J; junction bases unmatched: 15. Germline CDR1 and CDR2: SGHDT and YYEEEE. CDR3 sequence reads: CASSSWSGLAGGRIYEQYF. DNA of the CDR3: TGTGCCAGCAGTTCCTGGTCGGGACTAGCGGGAGGGCGGATTTACGAGCAGTACTTC.

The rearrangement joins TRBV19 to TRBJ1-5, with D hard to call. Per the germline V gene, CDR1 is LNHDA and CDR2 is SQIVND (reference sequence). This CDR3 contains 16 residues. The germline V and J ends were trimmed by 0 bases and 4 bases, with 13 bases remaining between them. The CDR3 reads CASSIEEGSINQPQHF. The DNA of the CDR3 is TGTGCCAGTAGTATAGAAGAGGGCAGTATTAATCAGCCCCAGCATTTT. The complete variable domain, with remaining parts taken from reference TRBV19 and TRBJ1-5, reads DGGITQSPKYLFRKEGQNVTLSCEQNLNHDAMYWYRQDPGQGLRLIYYSQIVNDFQKGDIAEGYSVSREKKESFPLTVTSAQKNPTAFYLCASSIEEGSINQPQHFGDGTRLSIL.

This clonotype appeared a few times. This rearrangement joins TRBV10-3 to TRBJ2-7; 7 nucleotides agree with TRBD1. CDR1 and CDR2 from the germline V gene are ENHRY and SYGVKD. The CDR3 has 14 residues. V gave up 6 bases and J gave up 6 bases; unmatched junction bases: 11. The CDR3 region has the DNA TGTGCCATCAGGGACACAGGGGTACAAGGCGAGCAGTACTTC. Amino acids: CAIRDTGVQGEQYF.

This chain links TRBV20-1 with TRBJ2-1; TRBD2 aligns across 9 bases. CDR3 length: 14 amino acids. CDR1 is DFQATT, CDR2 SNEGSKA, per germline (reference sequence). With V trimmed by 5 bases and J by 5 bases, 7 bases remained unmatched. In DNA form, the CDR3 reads TGCAGTGCTGCGGGACTAGCCTTCCACAATGAGCAGTTCTTC. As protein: CSAAGLAFHNEQFF.

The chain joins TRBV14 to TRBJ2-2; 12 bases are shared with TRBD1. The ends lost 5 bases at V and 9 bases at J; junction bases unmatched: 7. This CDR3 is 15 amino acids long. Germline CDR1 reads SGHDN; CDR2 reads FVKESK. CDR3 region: CASSVGDRGPRELFF. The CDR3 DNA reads TGTGCCAGCAGCGTAGGGGACAGGGGGCCCCGGGAGCTGTTTTTT.

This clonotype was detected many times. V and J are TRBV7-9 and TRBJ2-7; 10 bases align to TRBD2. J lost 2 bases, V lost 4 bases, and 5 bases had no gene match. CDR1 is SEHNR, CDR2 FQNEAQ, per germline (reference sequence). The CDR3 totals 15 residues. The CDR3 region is CASSSRTSGTYEQYF. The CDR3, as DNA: TGTGCCAGCAGCTCCCGGACTAGCGGCACCTACGAGCAGTACTTC.

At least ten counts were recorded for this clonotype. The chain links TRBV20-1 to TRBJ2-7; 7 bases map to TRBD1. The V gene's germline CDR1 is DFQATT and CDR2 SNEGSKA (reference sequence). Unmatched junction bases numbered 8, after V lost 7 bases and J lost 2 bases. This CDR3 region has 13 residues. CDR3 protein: CSVRPGTAYEQYF. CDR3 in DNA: TGCAGTGTCAGACCTGGGACAGCCTACGAGCAGTACTTC.

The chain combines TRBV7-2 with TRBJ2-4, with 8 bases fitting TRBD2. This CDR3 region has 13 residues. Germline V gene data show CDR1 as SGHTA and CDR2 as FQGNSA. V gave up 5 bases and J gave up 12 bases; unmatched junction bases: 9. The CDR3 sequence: CASSLHSGIDQYF. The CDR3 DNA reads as TGTGCCAGCAGCCTCCATAGCGGGATAGATCAGTACTTC.